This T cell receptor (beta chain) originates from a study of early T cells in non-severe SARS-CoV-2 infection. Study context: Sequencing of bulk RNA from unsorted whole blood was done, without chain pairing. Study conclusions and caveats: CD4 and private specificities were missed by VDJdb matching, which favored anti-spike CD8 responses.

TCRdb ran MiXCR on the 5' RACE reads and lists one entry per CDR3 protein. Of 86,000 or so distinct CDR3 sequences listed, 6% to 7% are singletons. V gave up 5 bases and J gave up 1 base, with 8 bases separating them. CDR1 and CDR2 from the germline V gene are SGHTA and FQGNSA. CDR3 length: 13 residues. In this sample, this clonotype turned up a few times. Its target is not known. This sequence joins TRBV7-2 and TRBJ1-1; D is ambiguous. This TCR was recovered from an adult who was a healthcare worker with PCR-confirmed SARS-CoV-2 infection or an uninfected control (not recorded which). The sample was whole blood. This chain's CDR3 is CASSLHRNTEAFF. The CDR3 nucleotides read TGTGCCAGCAGCCTTCACAGGAACACTGAAGCTTTCTTT.